This entry concerns a single TCR beta chain. Its recognized antigen is unknown. Per-base quality was not reported, and no clone a single base away is much larger than it. A handful of extremely preterm deliveries, at about 22-28 weeks of gestation, provided the preterm samples. Pregnancies with fetal demise, active maternal HSV infection or known maternal HIV infection were excluded from the study. A FACSAria III cell sorter was used to sort live, Annexin V-negative naive CD8+ T cells (CD3+CD8+CD45RA+CCR7+). Each sample yielded roughly 20,000 to 110,000 sorted naive CD8+ T cells. Mixed venous-arterial cord blood was collected with preassembled standardized sampling kits. Cord blood stayed at room temperature and was processed within 4 hours after collection. Mononuclear cells were isolated from diluted blood by Ficoll-Paque density gradient centrifugation. Before sorting, mononuclear cells were cryopreserved in around 10% DMSO with approximately 90% FBS and kept in long-term storage at -150 degrees C. Annexin V and antibodies against CD3, CD8, CCR7 and CD45RA were used to stain the thawed cells. The DNeasy Blood and Tissue Kit was used to extract genomic DNA from snap-frozen pellets of sorted cells.

This record belongs to a study of naive CD8 T cells in extremely preterm neonates (dated by TCRdb to 2015 to 2018). Turning to the overall study: The study compared TCRbeta CDR3 repertoires of sorted naive CD8+ T cells across four age groups: extremely preterm neonates, term neonates, young children and adults.

The CDR3 runs 13 residues from the cysteine to the phenylalanine. Here the CDR3 DNA is all that survives: 39 bases in frame from base 1. Ends trimmed: V by 3 bases, J by 0 bases; bases unmatched to a gene: 0. Per the germline V gene (reference sequence), GTSNPN is the CDR1 and SVGIG is the CDR2. Overall results and qualifications from the work: The proportion of shared CDR3 nucleotide sequences was higher in preterm neonates (around 2.7%) than in term neonates (0.4%), young children (roughly 0.03%) and adults (0.01%). A small sample size and variable productive template counts among preterm samples were noted by the authors as limitations. Prospective longitudinal studies of preterm and term neonates were called for by the authors so that T cell development could be tracked within individuals. Preterm neonates had significantly lower iChao1 richness than all other age groups (p < 0.05) and an even clone distribution, indicating a less rich repertoire. Compared with the older groups, preterm CDR3s were shorter and closer to germline, carrying fewer N additions and showing less junctional trimming.

TCRbeta CDR3 regions were amplified from genomic DNA by a two-step, bias-controlled multiplex PCR. Primers specific for every TRBV and TRBJ gene segment were used in the multiplex PCR. The immunoSEQ Assay was used to generate the TCRbeta repertoire data. Per the authors' processing: To merge closely related sequences, reads went through filtering and clustering using a relative-frequency ratio and a modified nearest-neighbor algorithm. IMGT annotation was the basis for assigning V, D and J genes to CDR3 sequences. Template counts were corrected for PCR amplification bias and quantified by comparison with synthetic TCR CDR3 analog sequences. Analyses were restricted to unique productive sequences, meaning in-frame CDR3 sequences without stop codons. The immunoSEQ Analyzer software was used to compute clonality, defined as 1 minus Pielou's evenness, and iChao1 richness. JMP was used for statistical testing, with Student's t-test or a non-parametric test applied depending on Shapiro-Wilk normality results. TCRdb provides this immuneACCESS table in a form limited to in-frame rearrangements. Some clones are lacking; in checked studies, under half of them reflect an unresolved V gene, and why the rest are absent is not known. The DNA was the basis for D and trimming; V, J and clone size are from that table. The sample has fewer than 25,000 clones on record, 88% of them singletons. The top ten hold approximately 0.84% of the sample.

The rearranged chain carries TRBV30 and TRBJ1-2, and TRBD1 matches 8 of the central bases. Material: naive CD8+ T cells from cord blood. The clonotype was recovered from a boy who was born preterm. The CDR3 protein sequence reads: CAWRQGANYGYTF. The DNA sequence is TGTGCCTGGAGACAGGGGGCTAACTATGGCTACACCTTC. With all but the CDR3 taken from the reference TRBV30 and TRBJ1-2 genes, the full variable domain is: SQTIHQWPATLVQPVGSPLSLECTVEGTSNPNLYWYRQAAGRGLQLLFYSVGIGQISSEVPQNLSASRPQDRQFILSSKKLLLSDSGFYLCAWRQGANYGYTFGSGTRLTVV.